This passage covers 26 T cell receptor beta chains from one sample sequenced in a study of neurological immune-mediated disorders. TCRdb used MiXCR to reprocess the 5' RACE reads, holding one entry per CDR3 protein. Of about 70,000 distinct CDR3 sequences listed, 4.5% to 6% were seen once; the top ten hold roughly 2.2%. The sequencing sample was made of PBMCs. These receptor sequences come from a woman in her 70s with multiple sclerosis.

This clonotype was seen many times. This chain links TRBV6-2 or TRBV6-3 with TRBJ2-7; the D is unclear. This CDR3 has 13 amino acids. V gave up 9 bases and J gave up 7 bases, with 19 bases separating them. Per germline, CDR1 MNHEY and CDR2 SVGEGT. In DNA, the CDR3 is TGTGCCAGTGACACAGACGGGCTCCGAGAGCAGTACTTC. Its translation is CASDTDGLREQYF.

The rearrangement uses TRBV20-1 and TRBJ2-4; 8 positions match TRBD2. Germline CDR1 and CDR2: DFQATT and SNEGSKA (reference sequence). Germline trimming cut 1 base from V and 2 bases from J; bases unmatched to any gene: 4. There are 15 residues in the CDR3. CDR3 residues: CSARVGSGTKNIQYF. CDR3 nucleotide sequence: TGCAGTGCTAGAGTTGGTAGCGGGACCAAAAACATTCAGTACTTC.

This clonotype was counted many times. The chain has TRBV29-1 and TRBJ1-1; 7 bases are a match to TRBD1. With V trimmed by 7 bases and J by 1 base, 12 bases remained unmatched. The CDR3 is 15 residues long. Germline CDR1 SQVTM, CDR2 ANQGSEA. In DNA form, the CDR3 reads TGCAGCGCCAAAAAACCGGGACAGCGGAACACTGAAGCTTTCTTT. It is translated as CSAKKPGQRNTEAFF. Together with reference TRBV29-1 and TRBJ1-1, the CDR3 gives the full variable domain: SAVISQKPSRDICQRGTSLTIQCQVDSQVTMMFWYRQQPGQSLTLIATANQGSEATYESGFVIDKFPISRPNLTFSTLTVSNMSPEDSSIYLCSAKKPGQRNTEAFFGQGTRLTVV.

There are a few counts of this clonotype. A read error is possible here, since a much larger clone lies one base away. The chain joins TRBV20-1 to TRBJ2-5; no reliable D call. Germline CDR1 DFQATT, CDR2 SNEGSKA (reference sequence). This CDR3 contains 12 residues. CDR3 sequence: CSASSRGENQYF. Here the CDR3 DNA reads TGCAGTGCTAGCAGCAGAGGAGAGAACCAGTACTTC.

This clonotype was detected ten times or more. The V gene is TRBV21-1, the J gene TRBJ2-7; the table's D call, TRBD1, was not checked against the DNA. TRBV21-1 is a documented pseudogene. This CDR3 comprises 15 residues. In DNA, the CDR3 is TGTGCCAGCACCGCAAAAACAGGGGAACCCTACGAGCAGTACTTC. This encodes CASTAKTGEPYEQYF.

In its sample, this clonotype was seen many times. The V and J genes are TRBV6-6 and TRBJ1-4, with D uncertain. The CDR3 is 11 amino acids. Per the germline V gene, CDR1 is MNHNY and CDR2 is SVGAGI (reference sequence). V gave up 7 bases and J gave up 4 bases, with 4 bases separating them. Here the CDR3 reads CASTGNEKLFF. CDR3 DNA: TGTGCCAGCACGGGTAATGAAAAACTGTTTTTT.

The chain is built from TRBV29-1 and TRBJ2-1, with 10 bases that match TRBD1. CDR3 length equals 14 residues. The V and J ends lost 1 base and 10 bases, in that order; junction bases with no gene match: 7. Germline V gives CDR1 SQVTM, CDR2 ANQGSEA. CDR3 nucleotide sequence: TGCAGCGTTGAAGCTGGGACAGGGGTTTTCGAGCAGTTCTTC. Translating it yields CSVEAGTGVFEQFF.

The table lists this clonotype with many counts. The genes are TRBV7-2 and TRBJ2-3; 8 nucleotides line up with TRBD2. Germline V gene data show CDR1 as SGHTA and CDR2 as FQGNSA. The V gene end was trimmed by 5 bases and the J gene end by 3 bases; junction bases not matched to a gene: 10. This CDR3 has 16 residues. This CDR3 is CASSRPLAGGTDTQYF. The CDR3 DNA reads as TGTGCCAGCAGCCGCCCCCTAGCGGGTGGGACAGATACGCAGTATTTT.

This clonotype came up many times. The chain uses TRBV6-2 or TRBV6-3 and TRBJ2-1; D remains unclear. Per the germline V gene, CDR1 is MNHEY and CDR2 is SVGEGT. The ends were cut back, 7 bases at V and 0 bases at J, with 10 bases in the middle. CDR3 length: 14 residues. The CDR3 region has the DNA TGTGCCAGCATCGCGGCGAGCTCCTACAATGAGCAGTTCTTC. It is translated as CASIAASSYNEQFF.

The J gene is TRBJ2-2, the V gene TRBV4-1; D tentatively fits TRBD1 or TRBD2 (5 bases each). This CDR3 is 16 amino acids long. Trimming removed 3 bases from V and 4 bases from J, with 15 bases in between. Germline V gives CDR1 MGHRA, CDR2 YSYEKL. CDR3 sequence reads: CASSQVSGPSTGELFF. CDR3 nucleotides: TGCGCCAGCAGCCAGGTTTCGGGACCTTCCACCGGGGAGCTGTTTTTT.

Concerning this clonotype itself: This could be a read error, since a much larger clone is one nucleotide away. This chain joins TRBV9 and TRBJ1-2; 7 nucleotides align to TRBD1. Trimming took 3 bases from V and 6 from J; bases not matched to a gene: 11. CDR1 SGDLS and CDR2 YYNGEE come from the germline V gene. The CDR3 totals 15 residues. This chain's CDR3 is CASSAQRQGMDGYTF. The CDR3, as DNA: TGTGCCAGCAGCGCCCAACGACAGGGAATGGATGGCTACACCTTC. Complete variable domain (other parts from reference TRBV9 and TRBJ1-2): DSGVTQTPKHLITATGQRVTLRCSPRSGDLSVYWYQQSLDQGLQFLIQYYNGEERAKGNILERFSAQQFPDLHSELNLSSLELGDSALYFCASSAQRQGMDGYTFGSGTRLTVV.

This clonotype was picked up many times. The chain employs TRBV20-1 and TRBJ1-5; 10 nucleotides agree with TRBD1. V gave up 6 bases and J gave up 6 bases; unmatched junction bases: 8. Germline V gene sequence: CDR1 DFQATT, CDR2 SNEGSKA (reference sequence). This CDR3 region has 14 residues. The CDR3 DNA reads as TGCAGTGCCGCCGGGACAGGGGCCTCTCAGCCCCAGCATTTT. Translation gives CSAAGTGASQPQHF.

Concerning this clonotype: A much larger clone sits a single nucleotide away, making a read error possible. The chain is built from TRBV5-1 and TRBJ1-5; possible D gene TRBD1, 6 bases. This CDR3 is 14 amino acids long. V shed 0 bases and J shed 4 bases, with 8 bases lying between them. Germline loops: CDR1 SGHRS, CDR2 YFSETQ. CDR3 amino acids: CASSLEGENQPQHF. The CDR3 nucleotides read TGCGCCAGCAGCTTGGAGGGGGAGAATCAGCCCCAGCATTTT.

The sample holds many counts of this clonotype. The rearrangement links TRBV5-1 to TRBJ2-5, with TRBD1 matching 7 bases. V was pared by 4 bases and J by 5 bases, with 8 bases of the junction left unmatched. Germline-derived CDR1 and CDR2 are SGHRS and YFSETQ. This CDR3 is built from 14 residues. CDR3 in DNA: TGCGCCAGCAGCCTCGAACACAGGGGTGAGACCCAGTACTTC. It is translated as CASSLEHRGETQYF.

In its sample, this clonotype was seen many times. The J gene is TRBJ2-7, the V gene TRBV10-3, with 11 bases identical to TRBD2. Germline V CDR1 and CDR2: ENHRY, SYGVKD. This CDR3 has 16 residues. J was trimmed by 5 bases and V by 3 bases; bases with no gene match: 9. This chain's CDR3 is CAISDPTSGRGDEQYF. DNA of the CDR3: TGTGCCATCAGTGACCCTACTAGCGGGAGAGGCGACGAGCAGTACTTC.

This clonotype was detected ten times or more. The chain carries TRBV20-1 and TRBJ2-1; 7 nucleotides line up with TRBD1. This CDR3 comprises 14 residues. The V gene end was trimmed by 4 bases and the J gene end by 2 bases; junction bases not matched to a gene: 5. Germline CDR1 reads DFQATT; CDR2 reads SNEGSKA (reference sequence). The CDR3 is CSAMGQLTYNEQFF. CDR3 DNA: TGCAGTGCTATGGGACAGCTTACCTACAATGAGCAGTTCTTC.

Many counts were recorded for this clonotype. This chain connects TRBV5-1 to TRBJ1-1, with 7 positions matching TRBD1. J was trimmed by 0 bases and V by 0 bases; bases with no gene match: 2. CDR1 is SGHRS and CDR2 is YFSETQ in the germline V gene. This CDR3 spans 15 amino acids. CDR3 bases: TGCGCCAGCAGCTTGGGACAGGGTATGAACACTGAAGCTTTCTTT. Translating it yields CASSLGQGMNTEAFF.

This clonotype showed up just once. A single base separates this from a much larger clone, so it may be a read error. The chain couples TRBV27 to TRBJ1-1; TRBD1 might be the D (5 bases). Germline V CDR1 and CDR2: MNHEY, SMNVEV (reference sequence). The CDR3 is made up of 14 amino acids. DNA for the CDR3: TGTGTCAGCCAAACAGGAGATTCGAACACTGAAGCTTTCTTT. It encodes CVSQTGDSNTEAFF.

This clonotype showed up many times. The rearrangement uses TRBV6-6 and TRBJ2-7; 10 positions match TRBD1. The ends lost 5 bases at V and 6 bases at J; junction bases unmatched: 10. Germline CDR1 is MNHNY and CDR2 is SVGAGI (reference sequence). CDR3 size: 15 residues. The CDR3 sequence: CASSTPGQGDREQYF. For the CDR3, the DNA is TGTGCCAGCAGTACTCCTGGACAGGGGGATCGCGAGCAGTACTTC.

This clonotype came up many times. The chain joins TRBV12-3 or TRBV12-4 to TRBJ2-1; 8 bases match TRBD2. This CDR3 is 16 amino acids long. Trimming took 2 bases from V and 5 from J; bases not matched to a gene: 8. The CDR3 DNA follows: TGTGCCAGCAGTTTAAGGACCCGGCGGGAGGACAATGAGCAGTTCTTC. Protein product: CASSLRTRREDNEQFF.

This clonotype has at least ten counts. The genes are TRBV5-1 and TRBJ2-7; 8 nucleotides align to TRBD1. The germline gives CDR1 SGHRS, CDR2 YFSETQ. CDR3 length equals 15 residues. The J segment lost 5 bases and the V segment lost 2 bases, leaving 9 bases of the junction unmatched. The CDR3 loop is CASSFQGANNDEQYF. CDR3 nucleotide sequence: TGCGCCAGCAGCTTCCAGGGGGCCAATAATGACGAGCAGTACTTC.

On this clonotype itself: A single base separates this from a much larger clone, so it may be a read error. J is TRBJ2-2 and V is TRBV6-5, with 8 bases identical to TRBD2. The V gene's germline CDR1 is MNHEY and CDR2 SVGAGI. This CDR3 is 16 amino acids long. After removal of 1 base from V and 5 bases from J, the junction contained 6 bases not matched to a gene. The CDR3 sequence is CASSYYRTSLTGELFF. The CDR3 nucleotides read TGTGCCAGCAGTTACTACAGGACTAGCTTGACCGGGGAGCTGTTTTTT.

This clonotype was seen ten or more times. This CDR3 reads CSVEWGARAEAFF. The CDR3 region has the DNA TGCAGCGTTGAGTGGGGGGCGCGGGCTGAAGCTTTCTTT. The chain links TRBV29-1 to TRBJ1-1, with D perhaps TRBD1 (6 bases). CDR3 size: 13 residues. Trimming cost V 3 bases and J 6 bases, with 14 bases left between them. From germline, CDR1 is SQVTM and CDR2 ANQGSEA.

The chain combines TRBV24-1 with TRBJ2-2; D ambiguous. In germline, CDR1 is KGHDR, CDR2 SFDVKD. Trimming took off 3 bases at V and 2 bases at J, with 6 bases between the two ends. This CDR3 region has 14 residues. The CDR3, as DNA: TGTGCCACCAGTGATCGCGAAAACACCGGGGAGCTGTTTTTT. Its translation: CATSDRENTGELFF.

This clonotype was found a few times. The chain couples TRBV10-1 to TRBJ1-2, with no clear D. The germline V and J ends were trimmed by 0 bases and 4 bases, with 9 bases remaining between them. The germline CDR1 and CDR2 sequences are WNHNN and SYGVQD (reference sequence). The CDR3 runs 14 residues. For the CDR3, the DNA is TGCGCCAGCAGTGAGTCGAAAGGCGTCTATGGCTACACCTTC. Encoded protein: CASSESKGVYGYTF.

This rearrangement joins TRBV5-1 to TRBJ2-7, with 9 bases lining up with TRBD1. CDR1 is SGHRS, CDR2 YFSETQ, per germline. V gave up 1 base and J gave up 5 bases; unmatched junction bases: 4. The CDR3 consists of 14 residues. This chain's CDR3 is CASSLTGGQDEQYF. CDR3 sequence (DNA): TGCGCCAGCAGCTTGACAGGGGGCCAGGACGAGCAGTACTTC.